Shown below are 3 T cell receptor beta chains from a single sample sequenced in a study of T cells in Graves' hyperthyroidism and ophthalmopathy. TCR beta CDR3 region amplification was performed from RNA transcripts. The HTBI primer set served for first-round RT-PCR of the TCR CDR3. TCRdb used MiXCR to reprocess the multiplex PCR reads, holding one entry per CDR3 protein. The table has 640,000 or so distinct CDR3 sequences, 13% to 15% seen once. The specimen sequenced was blood. The receptors originated from a woman between 18 and 29 years old with Graves' ophthalmopathy.

This clonotype was counted at least ten times. The chain carries TRBV12-3 or TRBV12-4 and TRBJ1-6; D uncertain. The CDR3 spans 14 residues. V gave up 6 bases and J gave up 8 bases, with 14 bases separating them. CDR3 residues: CASSQDLGDSPLHF. The CDR3 DNA follows: TGTGCCAGCAGCCAGGACTTGGGCGATTCACCCCTCCACTTT.

This clonotype was seen more than once but under ten times. V gene TRBV30 combines with J gene TRBJ2-5; 7 nucleotides match TRBD1. CDR3 length equals 13 residues. The V segment lost 3 bases and the J segment 2 bases; nucleotides outside the gene matches: 3. Germline CDR1 GTSNPN, CDR2 SVGIG (reference sequence). CDR3 in DNA: TGTGCCTGGAGCGGACAGGTACAAGAGACCCAGTACTTC. It is translated as CAWSGQVQETQYF.

This clonotype was observed many times. The chain uses TRBV7-6 and TRBJ2-2, with 14 bases fitting TRBD2. CDR3 length: 18 residues. The V gene end was trimmed by 3 bases and the J gene end by 3 bases; junction bases not matched to a gene: 6. Germline loops: CDR1 SGHVS, CDR2 FNYEAQ. The CDR3 sequence is CASSLLGLAGGYTGELFF. DNA for the CDR3: TGTGCCAGCAGCTTGTTAGGACTAGCGGGAGGATACACCGGGGAGCTGTTTTTT.